A single sample gave rise to the 25 T cell receptor beta chains below, sequenced in a study of blood T cell repertoires in COVID-19. TCRdb's copy holds only in-frame clones and misses some; the assay was immunoSEQ multiplex PCR. The sample lists some 250,000 clones; about four fifths were seen once. The sample was peripheral blood. All receptors come from a man aged 25-45 years who had recovered from COVID-19.

This clone has a single count. J is TRBJ1-1 and V is TRBV18; 7 nucleotides align to TRBD1. After removal of 3 bases from V and 1 base from J, the junction contained 8 bases not matched to a gene. CDR3 length: 16 amino acids. CDR1 is KGHSH and CDR2 is LQKENI in the germline V gene. The DNA of the CDR3 is TGTGCCAGCTCACCCCCGGGACAGCCAAGGAACACTGAAGCTTTCTTT. Its protein is CASSPPGQPRNTEAFF.

This chain uses TRBV5-4 with TRBJ1-1; the D gene is possibly TRBD1 (6 bases). V shed 2 bases and J shed 4 bases, with 21 bases lying between them. CDR1 and CDR2 from the germline V gene are SGHNT and YYREEE (reference sequence). The CDR3 has 17 residues. The CDR3: CASSFGQGGGTSTEAFF. CDR3 DNA sequence: TGTGCCAGCAGCTTTGGGCAGGGAGGGGGAACGAGCACTGAAGCTTTCTTT.

The chain carries TRBV5-1 and TRBJ1-6, with D possibly being TRBD1 (5 bases). The CDR3 spans 14 residues. The V and J ends lost 0 bases and 5 bases respectively, with 6 bases between them. CDR1 is SGHRS, CDR2 YFSETQ, per germline. The CDR3 DNA sequence: TGCGCCAGCAGCTTGGAGGGGAATAATTCACCCCTCCACTTT. Encoded protein: CASSLEGNNSPLHF.

The CDR3 nucleotides read TGTGCCAGCAGTATCCGTATGGGGGCCCTCAATGGCTACACCTTC. Translated, it gives CASSIRMGALNGYTF. This sequence joins TRBV6-6 and TRBJ1-2, with D perhaps TRBD1 (6 bases). CDR3 size: 15 residues. Germline V gene data show CDR1 as MNHNY and CDR2 as SVGAGI (reference sequence). Trimming removed 5 bases at V and 6 bases at J, with 19 bases between.

The V call is TRBV5-4, the J call TRBJ2-5, with TRBD2 identical over 7 bases. The trim removed 2 bases at V and 0 bases at J, leaving 4 bases unmatched. Germline loops: CDR1 SGHNT, CDR2 YYREEE (reference sequence). This CDR3 region has 15 residues. Here the CDR3 reads CASSFGGLYQETQYF. The DNA for the CDR3 is TGTGCCAGCAGCTTCGGGGGGTTGTACCAAGAGACCCAGTACTTC.

In nucleotides, the CDR3 is TGCGCCAGCAGCTCCTCAGTACCGGGGGTAGGCAATGAGCAGTTCTTC. It encodes CASSSSVPGVGNEQFF. This chain connects TRBV5-1 to TRBJ2-1, with D possibly being TRBD2 (6 bases). Germline CDR1 is SGHRS and CDR2 is YFSETQ. V gave up 3 bases and J gave up 6 bases, with 19 bases separating them. The CDR3 contains 16 residues.

The chain carries TRBV7-9 and TRBJ2-7, with no clear D. The CDR3 totals 12 residues. CDR1 is SEHNR and CDR2 is FQNEAQ in the germline V gene (reference sequence). V shed 5 bases and J shed 6 bases, with 11 bases lying between them. The CDR3 DNA reads as TGTGCCAGCAGCGGCCCGGAGTTCGAGCAGTACGTC. This encodes CASSGPEFEQYV.

This chain uses TRBV4-1 with TRBJ1-1; D remains ambiguous. Trimming took off 4 bases at V and 1 base at J, with 7 bases between the two ends. The CDR3 has 13 residues. Per germline, CDR1 MGHRA and CDR2 YSYEKL. CDR3 in DNA: TGCGCCAGCAGCCCAAGACAGAACACTGAAGCTTTCTTT. Protein product: CASSPRQNTEAFF.

The V gene is TRBV3-1 (or the pseudogene TRBV3-2), the J gene TRBJ1-5, with 9 bases lining up with TRBD1. V shed 4 bases, J shed 7 bases, and the junction held 8 bases outside the gene matches. The CDR3 is 15 residues long. Germline V lookup: CDR1 LGHDT, CDR2 YNNKEL (reference sequence). CDR3 loop: CASSPYGTGNQPQHF. For the CDR3, the DNA is TGTGCCAGCAGCCCGTACGGGACAGGGAACCAGCCCCAGCATTTT.

In nucleotides, the CDR3 is TGTGCCAGCAGTCCAACAGGGTTTGCGAGTGAAAAACTGTTTTTT. As protein: CASSPTGFASEKLFF. The gene calls are TRBV28 and TRBJ1-4; weak D call: TRBD1 (6 bases). V lost 5 bases and J 7 bases, leaving 17 bases between the germline ends. Germline V CDR1 and CDR2: MDHEN, SYDVKM. This CDR3 has 15 residues.

This chain connects TRBV24-1 to TRBJ2-5; TRBD1 aligns across 9 bases. This CDR3 has 13 amino acids. CDR1 is KGHDR, CDR2 SFDVKD, per germline. Germline trimming cut 8 bases from V and 5 bases from J; bases unmatched to any gene: 5. Here the CDR3 reads CATKGQGRETQYF. In DNA form, the CDR3 reads TGTGCCACCAAGGGACAGGGCCGGGAGACCCAGTACTTC.

The chain combines TRBV5-1 with TRBJ2-2, with D maybe TRBD1 (6 bases). Looked up from germline, CDR1 is SGHRS and CDR2 is YFSETQ. The CDR3 sequence is 15 residues long. With 1 base removed from V and 5 bases from J, the gap between germline ends came to 12 bases. The CDR3 DNA follows: TGCGCCAGCAGCTTGTACGCAGGGGAGACCGGGGAGCTGTTTTTT. Translated, it gives CASSLYAGETGELFF. The complete variable domain, with remaining parts taken from reference TRBV5-1 and TRBJ2-2, reads KAGVTQTPRYLIKTRGQQVTLSCSPISGHRSVSWYQQTPGQGLQFLFEYFSETQRNKGNFPGRFSGRQFSNSRSEMNVSTLELGDSALYLCASSLYAGETGELFFGEGSRLTVL.

This chain connects TRBV19 to TRBJ2-2; 9 positions match TRBD2. V lost 8 bases to trimming and J lost 3 bases; unmatched junction nucleotides: 4. Germline V CDR1 and CDR2: LNHDA, SQIVND (reference sequence). The CDR3 is made up of 14 amino acids. Written as DNA, the CDR3 is TGTGCCAGTGCCCGCGGGGGGGACACCGGGGAGCTGTTTTTT. This codes for CASARGGDTGELFF. The full variable domain, rest sourced from reference TRBV19 and TRBJ2-2, is DGGITQSPKYLFRKEGQNVTLSCEQNLNHDAMYWYRQDPGQGLRLIYYSQIVNDFQKGDIAEGYSVSREKKESFPLTVTSAQKNPTAFYLCASARGGDTGELFFGEGSRLTVL.

The genes are TRBV5-1 and TRBJ2-3; 7 bases line up with TRBD2. This CDR3 is 19 amino acids long. J was trimmed by 3 bases and V by 7 bases; bases with no gene match: 23. Germline V gene lookup returns CDR1 SGHRS and CDR2 YFSETQ. The chain's CDR3 is CASLTRDYRALGKTDTQYF. CDR3 coding DNA: TGCGCCAGCCTGACCCGGGACTACCGAGCCTTGGGTAAAACAGATACGCAGTATTTT.

The V gene is TRBV6-5, the J gene TRBJ1-5, with D perhaps TRBD1 (6 bases). Trimming left V 10 bases short and J 6 bases short, with 22 bases between. Germline V CDR1 and CDR2: MNHEY, SVGAGI. The CDR3 totals 15 residues. CDR3: CATNRGPGGGQPQHF. Written as DNA, the CDR3 is TGTGCCACCAACCGTGGCCCGGGAGGGGGTCAGCCCCAGCATTTT.

The J gene is TRBJ2-3, the V gene TRBV10-2; D uncertain. Trimming cost V 6 bases and J 1 base, with 5 bases left between them. Germline loops: CDR1 WSHSY, CDR2 SAAADI. The CDR3 extends over 12 amino acids. CDR3 loop: CASSRGTDTQYF. The CDR3 coding sequence is TGCGCCAGCAGCCGGGGCACAGATACGCAGTATTTT.

V usage is TRBV4-1 and J usage is TRBJ2-5; 7 bases align to TRBD2. J gave up 2 bases and V 4 bases, and 10 bases lay outside the gene matches. CDR3 length: 16 amino acids. Germline V CDR1 and CDR2: MGHRA, YSYEKL. CDR3 nucleotides: TGCGCCAGCAGCCCCCTGGAAGCGGGGTCTCAAGAGACCCAGTACTTC. This translates into CASSPLEAGSQETQYF.

The chain links TRBV27 to TRBJ1-6; D perhaps matches TRBD1 (5 bases). Trimming shortened V by 5 bases and J by 13 bases, and 18 bases separated the two germline ends. The CDR3 contains 14 residues. CDR1 and CDR2 (germline): MNHEY, SMNVEV (reference sequence). In nucleotides, the CDR3 is TGTGCCAGCAGTGGAACAGGTGCAAGGGCGCCCCTCCACTTT. Translated: CASSGTGARAPLHF.

The chain links TRBV12-5 to TRBJ2-2; 9 bases are shared with TRBD2. In germline, CDR1 is LGHNT, CDR2 FRNRAP. V lost 4 bases and J lost 6; bases outside the gene matches: 12. The CDR3 runs 17 residues. The CDR3, as DNA: TGTGCTAGTGGTTCACTCCCCGCCAGCGGGGGGTCCGGGGAGCTGTTTTTT. It yields the protein CASGSLPASGGSGELFF.

The chain recombines TRBV7-2 with TRBJ1-3, with D perhaps TRBD1 (5 bases). The ends were cut back, 4 bases at V and 0 bases at J, with 10 bases in the middle. In germline, CDR1 is SGHTA, CDR2 FQGNSA. The CDR3 length is 15 residues. CDR3 DNA sequence: TGTGCCAGCAGCTCGGGACTGAACTCTGGAAACACCATATATTTT. Translation: CASSSGLNSGNTIYF.

Turning to this clone: The junction and the germline gene differ at one end; a read error may be behind it. The chain links TRBV9 to TRBJ1-4; D is uncertain. This CDR3 is built from 14 residues. CDR1 SGDLS and CDR2 YYNGEE come from the germline V gene. The CDR3 region is CDSSVNSDAEKLFF. Written as DNA, the CDR3 is TGTGACAGCAGCGTTAACAGTGACGCTGAAAAACTGTTTTTT.

The gene calls are TRBV3-1 (or the pseudogene TRBV3-2) and TRBJ2-5; the match to TRBD2 covers 11 bases. Trimming removed 1 base from V and 3 bases from J; junction bases left unmatched: 1. Germline V CDR1 and CDR2: LGHDT, YNNKEL (reference sequence). The CDR3 extends over 15 amino acids. The CDR3 sequence: CASSQGSGGEETQYF. As DNA, the CDR3 is TGTGCCAGCAGCCAAGGTAGCGGGGGGGAAGAGACCCAGTACTTC.

J is TRBJ1-6 and V is TRBV18; 7 bases are a match to TRBD1. CDR3 length: 15 amino acids. The J segment lost 7 bases and the V segment lost 4 bases, leaving 7 bases of the junction unmatched. Germline-derived CDR1 and CDR2 are KGHSH and LQKENI. CDR3 protein: CASSLRQGTNSPLHF. The CDR3 nucleotides are TGTGCCAGCTCACTCCGACAGGGAACGAATTCACCCCTCCACTTT. Variable domain in full (rest from reference TRBV18 and TRBJ1-6): NAGVMQNPRHLVRRRGQEARLRCSPMKGHSHVYWYRQLPEEGLKFMVYLQKENIIDESGMPKERFSAEFPKEGPSILRIQQVVRGDSAAYFCASSLRQGTNSPLHFGNGTRLTVT.

This sequence joins TRBV5-1 and TRBJ1-1; no firm D call. Trimming pared 7 bases from V and 3 bases from J, leaving 16 bases between. The germline gives CDR1 SGHRS, CDR2 YFSETQ. The CDR3 length is 14 residues. DNA of the CDR3: TGCGCCAGCTCCGAGGATCCAGAGTACACTGAAGCTTTCTTT. Its protein is CASSEDPEYTEAFF.

The chain carries TRBV28 and TRBJ1-2, with a possible D match to TRBD1 (5 bases). V dropped 6 bases and J dropped 4 bases, with 9 bases sitting between them. Germline CDR1 reads MDHEN; CDR2 reads SYDVKM. There are 12 residues in the CDR3. CDR3 residues: CASSPDIYGYTF. As DNA, the CDR3 is TGTGCCAGCAGCCCGGACATCTATGGCTACACCTTC.